This TCR beta chain is drawn from a study of blood T cell repertoires in COVID-19. Whole-study context: The United States, Italy and Spain provided the acute and convalescent COVID-19 samples. PBMCs, B-cell-depleted T cells, or T cells provided the cDNA or gDNA that made up the material.

Germline V gene sequence: CDR1 MNHEY, CDR2 SVGAGI. The CDR3 length is 14 residues. V was clipped by 4 bases and J by 5 bases; unmatched bases: 6. Per the original data handling: Estimates of nucleated cell counts were drawn from the amplification of reference gene primers. The repertoire was sequenced with immunoSEQ multiplex PCR; TCRdb's copy has only in-frame clones and lacks some. Clone size and the V and J calls come from that table; the DNA yielded D and trimming. The sample has around 42,000 clones, about four fifths seen once. This TCR came from a woman over 75 with acute or convalescent COVID-19. The rearrangement links TRBV6-5 to TRBJ1-1; 8 bases map to TRBD1. The sample was peripheral blood. The CDR3 protein is CASSSDRGATEAFF. In DNA form, the CDR3 reads TGTGCCAGCAGTTCTGACAGGGGAGCGACTGAAGCTTTCTTT.